This T cell receptor beta chain was captured in a study of cytomegalovirus exposure and HLA in healthy donors. Study-level results: CMV serostatus alone was available as immune exposure information. One cluster of highly shared sequence variants probably arose as a sequencing artifact. In vitro testing confirmed a few CMV-associated chains as specific for CMV antigens. Later analysis identified several of the most significant clusters that appeared linked to common viral pathogens.

The CDR3 is 11 amino acids. Germline CDR1 is SEHNR and CDR2 is FQNEAQ (reference sequence). Between the trimmed V and J ends, which lost 8 bases and 6 bases, there was a span of 8 bases. This clone was picked up one time. Its matching antigen is unknown. 60 Vbeta and 13 Jbeta primers were used in PCR. Assay used: immunoSEQ multiplex PCR; TCRdb lists only in-frame clones, some missing. Of roughly 110,000 clones in the sample, roughly 70% are singletons; the top ten hold about 14%. The sequence was obtained from a woman aged 40 to 50 in good health and CMV-seropositive. The J gene is TRBJ2-1, the V gene TRBV7-9, with D possibly matching TRBD2 (6 bases). The sequencing input was PBMCs. CDR3 in DNA: TGTGCCAGCTACGGGGGCAATGAGCAGTTCTTC. Amino acids: CASYGGNEQFF.